These T cell receptor beta chains were read from a single sample in a study of T cell responses to AZD1222 COVID-19 vaccine. Sequencing used immunoSEQ multiplex PCR; TCRdb keeps in-frame clones, though not all of them. The profile shows roughly 120,000 clones, roughly 90% of them singletons. This specimen was peripheral blood, taken on day 0 of AZD1222 vaccination. The receptors originated from an adult in good health. Both conserved end residues are part of each CDR3. Each record gives: D gene, clone size, CDR3 length, V gene, J gene, CDR3 protein, CDR3 DNA. The D gene is left open where the match is weak. Clone size is not always given. Where it is, it says once, few, many or a class for expanded clones.

d_gene: -
abundance: -
len: 13
v_gene: TRBV18
j_gene: TRBJ1-1
CDR3aa: CASSVGENTEAFF
CDR3nt: TGTGCCAGCTCAGTCGGGGAGAACACTGAAGCTTTCTTT

d_gene: TRBD1
abundance: -
len: 15
v_gene: TRBV18
j_gene: TRBJ2-3
CDR3aa: CASSPRTGGSDTQYF
CDR3nt: TGTGCCAGCTCACCAAGGACAGGGGGTTCCGATACGCAGTATTTT

d_gene: -
abundance: -
len: 15
v_gene: TRBV6-5
j_gene: TRBJ2-5
CDR3aa: CASSYDGWNQETQYF
CDR3nt: TGTGCCAGCAGTTACGACGGGTGGAACCAAGAGACCCAGTACTTC

d_gene: -
abundance: once
len: 14
v_gene: TRBV10-3
j_gene: TRBJ1-1
CDR3aa: CASTPDLSNTEAFF
CDR3nt: TGTGCCAGCACCCCGGACCTATCGAACACTGAAGCTTTCTTT

d_gene: -
abundance: -
len: 13
v_gene: TRBV28
j_gene: TRBJ1-6
CDR3aa: CASSRVWNSPLHF
CDR3nt: TGTGCCAGCAGTAGAGTATGGAATTCACCCCTCCACTTT

d_gene: -
abundance: -
len: 12
v_gene: TRBV10-3
j_gene: TRBJ2-1
CDR3aa: CAISEGVGEQFF
CDR3nt: TGTGCCATCAGTGAGGGGGTAGGGGAGCAGTTCTTC

d_gene: -
abundance: -
len: 17
v_gene: TRBV5-8
j_gene: TRBJ1-4
CDR3aa: CASRREGDRTTNEKLFF
CDR3nt: TGTGCCAGCAGGCGTGAGGGAGACAGGACAACTAATGAAAAACTGTTTTTT

d_gene: TRBD2
abundance: -
len: 17
v_gene: TRBV7-2
j_gene: TRBJ2-1
CDR3aa: CASSSDMRGSSYNEQFF
CDR3nt: TGTGCCAGCAGCTCCGATATGCGGGGGTCCTCCTACAATGAGCAGTTCTTC

d_gene: TRBD1
abundance: -
len: 15
v_gene: TRBV28
j_gene: TRBJ2-3
CDR3aa: CASSWTGQEGDTQYF
CDR3nt: TGTGCCAGCAGTTGGACGGGACAGGAAGGAGATACGCAGTATTTT

d_gene: -
abundance: once
len: 15
v_gene: TRBV6-6
j_gene: TRBJ2-7
CDR3aa: CASSYSSSATYEQYF
CDR3nt: TGTGCCAGCAGTTACTCGAGTAGCGCTACCTACGAGCAGTACTTC

d_gene: -
abundance: -
len: 14
v_gene: TRBV27
j_gene: TRBJ1-6
CDR3aa: CASSLSRRNSPLHF
CDR3nt: TGTGCCAGCAGTTTGAGTCGGAGAAATTCACCCCTCCACTTT

d_gene: -
abundance: -
len: 14
v_gene: TRBV6-5
j_gene: TRBJ2-2
CDR3aa: CASSYQGRAGELFF
CDR3nt: TGTGCCAGCAGTTACCAGGGGAGGGCCGGGGAGCTGTTTTTT

d_gene: TRBD2
abundance: -
len: 15
v_gene: TRBV3-1/TRBV3-2
j_gene: TRBJ2-3
CDR3aa: CASSQVLAGGDTQYF
CDR3nt: TGTGCCAGCAGCCAAGTTCTAGCGGGAGGAGATACGCAGTATTTT

d_gene: -
abundance: -
len: 12
v_gene: TRBV12-3/TRBV12-4
j_gene: TRBJ2-7
CDR3aa: CASGGLSYEQYF
CDR3nt: TGTGCCAGCGGGGGGCTGTCCTACGAGCAGTACTTC

d_gene: -
abundance: -
len: 15
v_gene: TRBV7-6
j_gene: TRBJ2-1
CDR3aa: CASSLAGPGPGEQFF
CDR3nt: TGTGCCAGCAGCTTAGCCGGACCCGGGCCGGGTGAGCAGTTCTTC

d_gene: -
abundance: -
len: 16
v_gene: TRBV28
j_gene: TRBJ1-1
CDR3aa: CANPGHSRRVNTEAFF
CDR3nt: TGTGCCAACCCTGGGCACTCACGGCGGGTGAACACTGAAGCTTTCTTT

d_gene: -
abundance: -
len: 17
v_gene: TRBV21-1
j_gene: TRBJ1-5
CDR3aa: CASSKTQGGFDNQPQHF
CDR3nt: TGTGCCAGCAGCAAAACACAGGGTGGGTTTGACAATCAGCCCCAGCATTTT